One and the same sample provided the 24 T cell receptor beta chains below, sequenced in a study of cytomegalovirus exposure and HLA in healthy donors (dated by TCRdb to the late 2010s). The library came from the immunoSEQ multiplex PCR assay. TCRdb took this table from immuneACCESS and kept in-frame rearrangements with V and J called. Such tables lack part of the clones; where checked against another copy, unresolved V genes explain under half of the gap, and the rest is unexplained. This sample gives 150,000 to 200,000 clones in total; approximately 80% of them show up just once. The top ten hold approximately 7% of the sample. Sequenced input: PBMCs. These receptors were collected from a man aged 18-30 years in good health and CMV-seropositive.

The V and J genes are TRBV5-1 and TRBJ1-2; TRBD1 matches at 7 bases. Trimming took 4 bases from V and 3 from J; bases not matched to a gene: 9. CDR1 is SGHRS, CDR2 YFSETQ, per germline. The length of the CDR3 is 15 residues. CDR3 amino acids: CASSLMATGYYGYTF. The CDR3 coding sequence is TGCGCCAGCAGCCTTATGGCGACAGGGTACTATGGCTACACCTTC.

This chain connects TRBV7-9 to TRBJ2-7; D is unresolved. This CDR3 has 12 amino acids. V gave up 2 bases and J gave up 6 bases, with 8 bases separating them. Germline values: CDR1 SEHNR, CDR2 FQNEAQ (reference sequence). CDR3 in DNA: TGTGCCAGCAGCTTACAGGTCTTCGAGCAGTACTTC. Residues: CASSLQVFEQYF.

The chain uses TRBV29-1 and TRBJ2-5, with D maybe TRBD1 (6 bases). Germline V gives CDR1 SQVTM, CDR2 ANQGSEA. Trimming pared 5 bases from V and 5 bases from J, leaving 12 bases between. The CDR3 has 12 amino acids. The CDR3 DNA follows: TGCAGCGTTAGAGCAGGGGTGGAGACCCAGTACTTC. Amino acids: CSVRAGVETQYF.

This clone was detected only once. The rearrangement uses TRBV4-2 and TRBJ1-4; D may be TRBD1 (5 bases). V was pared by 3 bases and J by 1 base, with 12 bases between. Germline V lookup: CDR1 LGHNA, CDR2 YNFKEQ. The CDR3 runs 16 residues. The CDR3 nucleotides read TGTGCCAGCAGCCAGGAGGGGCGGGGAACTAATGAAAAACTGTTTTTT. It is translated as CASSQEGRGTNEKLFF.

This chain links TRBV6-1 with TRBJ2-7, with a possible D match to TRBD2 (5 bases). Germline V gene sequence: CDR1 MNHNS, CDR2 SASEGT. The CDR3 totals 15 residues. V dropped 1 base and J dropped 5 bases, with 15 bases sitting between them. CDR3 DNA sequence: TGTGCCAGCAGTGAAGATTTTGGACTGTGGGACGAGCAGTACTTC. Protein sequence: CASSEDFGLWDEQYF.

The chain employs TRBV5-1 and TRBJ2-5; TRBD1 matches at 8 bases. Looked up from germline, CDR1 is SGHRS and CDR2 is YFSETQ. This CDR3 is 16 amino acids long. J was trimmed by 9 bases and V by 1 base; bases with no gene match: 14. The CDR3 nucleotides are TGCGCCAGCAGCTTGTTAGGACAGGGCGGATCGGGGGCCCAGTACTTC. It codes for CASSLLGQGGSGAQYF.

This chain's CDR3 is CATSRQDRGNEKLFF. The CDR3 region has the DNA TGTGCCACCAGCAGACAAGACAGGGGAAATGAAAAACTGTTTTTT. J is TRBJ1-4 and V is TRBV15; TRBD1 matches 8 bases. CDR3 size: 15 residues. The germline CDR1 and CDR2 sequences are LNHNV and YYDKDF (reference sequence). With 2 bases clipped from V and 5 bases from J, the junction kept 4 bases outside the gene matches.

The chain is built from TRBV19 and TRBJ2-7; 7 positions match TRBD2. This CDR3 region has 17 residues. Per germline, CDR1 LNHDA and CDR2 SQIVND (reference sequence). The ends lost 1 base at V and 0 bases at J; junction bases unmatched: 9. The CDR3 sequence is CASSIGGASGISYEQYF. DNA of the CDR3: TGTGCCAGTAGTATAGGGGGAGCCAGCGGGATCTCCTACGAGCAGTACTTC. Drawing the rest from reference TRBV19 and TRBJ2-7, the complete variable domain is DGGITQSPKYLFRKEGQNVTLSCEQNLNHDAMYWYRQDPGQGLRLIYYSQIVNDFQKGDIAEGYSVSREKKESFPLTVTSAQKNPTAFYLCASSIGGASGISYEQYFGPGTRLTVT.

V gene TRBV28 combines with J gene TRBJ1-2; 10 bases line up with TRBD1. V trimming: 3 bases; J trimming: 8 bases; junction bases outside the gene matches: 9. Germline V gene sequence: CDR1 MDHEN, CDR2 SYDVKM. The CDR3 is 15 amino acids. CDR3 in DNA: TGTGCCAGCAGTTTGATAGGGACAGGGGTGCGGGGCTACACCTTC. Protein sequence: CASSLIGTGVRGYTF.

The chain recombines TRBV15 with TRBJ1-5; 7 bases are a match to TRBD1. The CDR3 is 13 amino acids. CDR1 is LNHNV and CDR2 is YYDKDF in the germline V gene (reference sequence). J lost 5 bases, V lost 3 bases, and 1 base had no gene match. The chain's CDR3 is CATSRDRYQPQHF. CDR3 DNA sequence: TGTGCCACCAGCAGGGACAGGTATCAGCCCCAGCATTTT.

The CDR3 protein is CASSQDAGSGNTIYF. CDR3 bases: TGTGCCAGCAGCCAAGATGCGGGGTCTGGAAACACCATATATTTT. The gene calls are TRBV4-2 and TRBJ1-3; D is uncertain. The germline V and J ends were trimmed by 0 bases and 1 base, with 7 bases remaining between them. The CDR3 runs to 15 residues. The germline V gene has CDR1 LGHNA and CDR2 YNFKEQ.

The chain couples TRBV27 to TRBJ1-1, with D possibly matching TRBD1 (5 bases). CDR3 length equals 13 residues. V was trimmed by 7 bases and J by 1 base, leaving 10 bases between them. The germline V gene has CDR1 MNHEY and CDR2 SMNVEV (reference sequence). The CDR3 DNA sequence: TGTGCCAGCACGGGAGGGGAGAACACTGAAGCTTTCTTT. Protein sequence: CASTGGENTEAFF.

This chain joins TRBV6-4 and TRBJ2-2; tentatively, D is TRBD2 (5 bases). Germline CDR1 and CDR2: MRHNA and SNTAGT. This CDR3 is built from 16 residues. The germline V and J ends were trimmed by 0 bases and 3 bases, with 11 bases remaining between them. CDR3 coding DNA: TGTGCCAGCAGTGACTCAGTGGGAGAGGACACCGGGGAGCTGTTTTTT. Encoded protein: CASSDSVGEDTGELFF.

Only one count was recorded for this clone. CDR3 residues: CASSFRQAGSQETQYF. The CDR3 DNA sequence: TGTGCCAGCAGTTTTAGGCAGGCGGGCTCCCAAGAGACCCAGTACTTC. The chain is built from TRBV6-5 and TRBJ2-5, with D possibly TRBD2 on 5 matching bases. The CDR3 runs 16 residues. Trimming stripped 4 bases from V and 1 base from J, with 16 bases between. The germline V gene has CDR1 MNHEY and CDR2 SVGAGI.

The chain combines TRBV29-1 with TRBJ1-2, with a tentative D call TRBD1 (5 bases). Germline values: CDR1 SQVTM, CDR2 ANQGSEA. The CDR3 is 18 amino acids. Deletions cut 4 bases from V and 4 bases from J, with 28 bases between. CDR3 region: CSVGFRSSGGVDSYGYTF. The CDR3 DNA reads TGCAGCGTTGGGTTCCGCTCCTCGGGGGGGGTAGATAGCTATGGCTACACCTTC. The variable domain in full, completed from reference TRBV29-1 and TRBJ1-2, reads SAVISQKPSRDICQRGTSLTIQCQVDSQVTMMFWYRQQPGQSLTLIATANQGSEATYESGFVIDKFPISRPNLTFSTLTVSNMSPEDSSIYLCSVGFRSSGGVDSYGYTFGSGTRLTVV.

J is TRBJ1-2 and V is TRBV30, with D possibly being TRBD1 (5 bases). Looked up from germline, CDR1 is GTSNPN and CDR2 is SVGIG (reference sequence). The length of the CDR3 is 11 residues. Trimming pared 3 bases from V and 7 bases from J, leaving 9 bases between. CDR3 sequence reads: CAWSGGAGYTF. In nucleotides, the CDR3 is TGTGCCTGGAGCGGAGGGGCTGGCTACACCTTC.

The chain combines TRBV28 with TRBJ2-1; a weak D match, TRBD2 (6 bases). This CDR3 spans 16 amino acids. The V gene lost 4 bases and the J gene lost 3 bases, with 16 bases spanning the gap. Germline V lookup: CDR1 MDHEN, CDR2 SYDVKM. The CDR3 DNA reads as TGTGCCAGCAGTTCCGACCGGGAGAACCTCTACAATGAGCAGTTCTTC. It is translated as CASSSDRENLYNEQFF.

This clone was counted a single time. This chain uses TRBV19 with TRBJ2-7; tentative D call: TRBD2 (5 bases). Germline V gene lookup returns CDR1 LNHDA and CDR2 SQIVND (reference sequence). The CDR3 extends over 15 amino acids. Trimming left V 4 bases short and J 3 bases short, with 16 bases between. The CDR3 region is CASSTAGRAGYEQYF. The CDR3 DNA is TGTGCCAGTAGTACAGCAGGTAGGGCGGGCTACGAGCAGTACTTC.

The genes are TRBV5-6 and TRBJ2-1; 13 nucleotides match TRBD2. This CDR3 region has 18 residues. Germline values: CDR1 SGHDT, CDR2 YYEEEE. V trimming: 4 bases; J trimming: 0 bases; junction bases outside the gene matches: 7. CDR3 residues: CASSPTSGRESSYNEQFF. The DNA of the CDR3 is TGTGCCAGCAGCCCTACTAGCGGGAGGGAGAGCTCCTACAATGAGCAGTTCTTC.

In regard to this clone: Compared with germline, one end of the junction differs, possibly owing to a read error. This chain uses TRBV28 with TRBJ2-6; tentatively, D is TRBD2 (6 bases). The CDR3 loop spans 16 amino acids. CDR1 is MDHEN and CDR2 is SYDVKM in the germline V gene. Here the CDR3 reads CASSPLGGEGAKVLTF. DNA of the CDR3: TGTGCCAGCAGCCCCCTTGGCGGGGAAGGGGCCAAAGTCCTGACTTTC. Supplemented by reference TRBV28 and TRBJ2-6, the full variable domain reads DVKVTQSSRYLVKRTGEKVFLECVQDMDHENMFWYRQDPGLGLRLIYFSYDVKMKEKGDIPEGYSVSREKKERFSLILESASTNQTSMYLCASSPLGGEGAKVLTFGAGSRLTVL.

The rearrangement uses TRBV19 and TRBJ2-7; D is possibly TRBD1 (6 bases). This CDR3 contains 12 residues. CDR1 and CDR2 from the germline V gene are LNHDA and SQIVND (reference sequence). V lost 6 bases and J 3 bases, leaving 9 bases between the germline ends. The CDR3: CASSPGVYEQYF. Here the CDR3 DNA reads TGTGCCAGTAGCCCAGGGGTCTACGAGCAGTACTTC.

This clone was counted a few times. This chain connects TRBV27 to TRBJ2-3; TRBD2 is a possible D gene (7 bases). Trimming cost V 1 base and J 1 base, with 12 bases left between them. Germline CDR1 reads MNHEY; CDR2 reads SMNVEV (reference sequence). The CDR3 contains 16 residues. The CDR3 here is CASSLYRAGGTDTQYF. CDR3 sequence (DNA): TGTGCCAGCAGTTTATACAGGGCGGGGGGCACAGATACGCAGTATTTT.

The chain uses TRBV5-1 and TRBJ2-5; no definite D call. The CDR3 is 14 amino acids. Germline V gives CDR1 SGHRS, CDR2 YFSETQ. The ends were cut back, 0 bases at V and 4 bases at J, with 10 bases in the middle. The chain's CDR3 is CASSLGLPPETQYF. In DNA, the CDR3 is TGCGCCAGCAGCTTGGGACTGCCCCCAGAGACCCAGTACTTC.

There are a few counts of this clone. The chain uses TRBV11-3 and TRBJ2-7; 8 bases are shared with TRBD2. CDR3 size: 12 residues. V gave up 5 bases and J gave up 4 bases; unmatched junction bases: 1. Per germline, CDR1 SGHNT and CDR2 YENEEA. The CDR3 is CASSRGGYEQYF. The CDR3 DNA reads as TGTGCCAGCAGCCGGGGGGGATACGAGCAGTACTTC.